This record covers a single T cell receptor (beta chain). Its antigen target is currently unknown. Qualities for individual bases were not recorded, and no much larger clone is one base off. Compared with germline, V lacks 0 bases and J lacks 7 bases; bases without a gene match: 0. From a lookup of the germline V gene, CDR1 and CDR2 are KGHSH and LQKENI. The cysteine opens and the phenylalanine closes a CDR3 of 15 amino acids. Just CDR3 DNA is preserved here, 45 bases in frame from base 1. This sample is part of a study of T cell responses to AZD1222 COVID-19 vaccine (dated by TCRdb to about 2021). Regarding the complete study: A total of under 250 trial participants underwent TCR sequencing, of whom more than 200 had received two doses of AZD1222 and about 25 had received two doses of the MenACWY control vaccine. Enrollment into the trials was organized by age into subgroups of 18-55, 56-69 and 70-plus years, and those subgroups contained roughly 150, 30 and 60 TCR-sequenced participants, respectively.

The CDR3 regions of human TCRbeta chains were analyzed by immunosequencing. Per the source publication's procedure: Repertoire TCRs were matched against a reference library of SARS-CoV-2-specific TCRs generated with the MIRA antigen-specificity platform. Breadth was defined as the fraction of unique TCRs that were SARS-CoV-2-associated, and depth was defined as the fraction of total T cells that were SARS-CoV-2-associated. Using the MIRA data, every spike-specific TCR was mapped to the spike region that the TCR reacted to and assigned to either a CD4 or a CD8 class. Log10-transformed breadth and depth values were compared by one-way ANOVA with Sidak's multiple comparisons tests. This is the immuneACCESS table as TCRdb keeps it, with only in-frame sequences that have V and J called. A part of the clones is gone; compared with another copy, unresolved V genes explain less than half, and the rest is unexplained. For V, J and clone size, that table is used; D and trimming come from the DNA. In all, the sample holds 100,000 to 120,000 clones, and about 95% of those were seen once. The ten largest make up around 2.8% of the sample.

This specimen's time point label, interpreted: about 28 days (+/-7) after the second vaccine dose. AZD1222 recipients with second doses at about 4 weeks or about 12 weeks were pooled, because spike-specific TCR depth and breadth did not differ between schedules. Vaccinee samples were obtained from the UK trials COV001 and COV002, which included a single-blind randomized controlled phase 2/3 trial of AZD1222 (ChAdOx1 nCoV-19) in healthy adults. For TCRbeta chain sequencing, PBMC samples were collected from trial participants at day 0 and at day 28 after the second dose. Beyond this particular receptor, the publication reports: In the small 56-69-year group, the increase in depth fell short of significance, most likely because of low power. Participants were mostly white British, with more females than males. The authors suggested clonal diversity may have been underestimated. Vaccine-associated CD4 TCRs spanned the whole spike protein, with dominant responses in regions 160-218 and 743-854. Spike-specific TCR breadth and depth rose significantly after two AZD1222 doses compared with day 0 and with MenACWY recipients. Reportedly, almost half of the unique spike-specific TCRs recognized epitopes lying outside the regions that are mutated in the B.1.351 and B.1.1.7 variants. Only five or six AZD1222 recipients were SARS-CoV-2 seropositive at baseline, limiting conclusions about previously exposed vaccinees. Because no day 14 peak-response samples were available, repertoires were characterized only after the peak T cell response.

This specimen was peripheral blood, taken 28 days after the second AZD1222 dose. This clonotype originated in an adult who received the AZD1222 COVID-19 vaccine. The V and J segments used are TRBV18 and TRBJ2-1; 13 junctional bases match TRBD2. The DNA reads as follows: TGTGCCAGCTCACCACCGACTAGCGGGGGGAATGAGCAGTTCTTC. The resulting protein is CASSPPTSGGNEQFF. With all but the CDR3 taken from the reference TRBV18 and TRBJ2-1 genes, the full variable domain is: NAGVMQNPRHLVRRRGQEARLRCSPMKGHSHVYWYRQLPEEGLKFMVYLQKENIIDESGMPKERFSAEFPKEGPSILRIQQVVRGDSAAYFCASSPPTSGGNEQFFGPGTRLTVL.